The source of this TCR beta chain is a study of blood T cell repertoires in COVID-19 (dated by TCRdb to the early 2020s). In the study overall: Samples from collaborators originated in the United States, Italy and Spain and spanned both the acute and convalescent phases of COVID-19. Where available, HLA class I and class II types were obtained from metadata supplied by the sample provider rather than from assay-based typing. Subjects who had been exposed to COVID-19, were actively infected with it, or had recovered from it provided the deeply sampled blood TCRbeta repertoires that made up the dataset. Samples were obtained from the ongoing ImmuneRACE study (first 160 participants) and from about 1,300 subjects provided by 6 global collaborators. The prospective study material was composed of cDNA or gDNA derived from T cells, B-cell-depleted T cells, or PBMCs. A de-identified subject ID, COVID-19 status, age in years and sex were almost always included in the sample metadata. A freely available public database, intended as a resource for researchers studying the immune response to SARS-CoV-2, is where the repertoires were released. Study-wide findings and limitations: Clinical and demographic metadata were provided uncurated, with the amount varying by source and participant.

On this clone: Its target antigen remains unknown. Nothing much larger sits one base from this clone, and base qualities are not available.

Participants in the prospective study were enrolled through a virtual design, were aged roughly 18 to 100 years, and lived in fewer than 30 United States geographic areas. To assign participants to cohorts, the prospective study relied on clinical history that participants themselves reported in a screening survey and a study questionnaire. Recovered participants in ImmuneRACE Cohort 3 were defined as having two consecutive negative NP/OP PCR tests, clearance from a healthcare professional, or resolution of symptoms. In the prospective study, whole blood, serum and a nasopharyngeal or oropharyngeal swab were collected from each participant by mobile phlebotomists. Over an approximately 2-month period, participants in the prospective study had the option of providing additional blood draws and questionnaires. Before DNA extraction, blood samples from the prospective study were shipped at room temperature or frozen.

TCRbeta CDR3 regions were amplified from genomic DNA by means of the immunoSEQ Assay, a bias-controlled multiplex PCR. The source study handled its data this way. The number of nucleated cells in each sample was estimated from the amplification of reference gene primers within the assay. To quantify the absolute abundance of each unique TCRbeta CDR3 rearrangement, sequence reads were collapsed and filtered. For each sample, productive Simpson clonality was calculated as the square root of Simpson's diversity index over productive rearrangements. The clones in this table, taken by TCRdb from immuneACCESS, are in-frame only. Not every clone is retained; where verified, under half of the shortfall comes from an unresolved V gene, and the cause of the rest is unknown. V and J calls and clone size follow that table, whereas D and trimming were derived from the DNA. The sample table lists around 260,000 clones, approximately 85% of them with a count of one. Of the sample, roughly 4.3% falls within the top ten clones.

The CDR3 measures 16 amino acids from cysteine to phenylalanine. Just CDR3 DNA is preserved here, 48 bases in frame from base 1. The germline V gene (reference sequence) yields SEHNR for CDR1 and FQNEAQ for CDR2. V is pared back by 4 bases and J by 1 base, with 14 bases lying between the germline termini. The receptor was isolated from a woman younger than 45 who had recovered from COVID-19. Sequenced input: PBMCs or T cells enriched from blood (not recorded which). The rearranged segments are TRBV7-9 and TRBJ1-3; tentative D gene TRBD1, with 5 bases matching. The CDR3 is CASSSPGAGSGNTIYF. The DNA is TGTGCCAGCAGCTCCCCTGGGGCCGGGTCTGGAAACACCATATATTTT.